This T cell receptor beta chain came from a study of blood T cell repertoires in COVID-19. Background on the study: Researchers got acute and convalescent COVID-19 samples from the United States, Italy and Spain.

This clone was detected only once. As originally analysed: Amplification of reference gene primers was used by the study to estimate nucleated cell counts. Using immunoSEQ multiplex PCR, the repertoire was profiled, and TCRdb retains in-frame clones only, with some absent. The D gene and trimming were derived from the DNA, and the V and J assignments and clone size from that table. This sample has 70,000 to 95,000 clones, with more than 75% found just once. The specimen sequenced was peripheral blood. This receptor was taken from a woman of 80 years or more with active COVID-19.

The CDR3 spells CASSGSRVITQYF. In DNA, the CDR3 is TGTGCCAGCAGCGGTTCCAGGGTAATCACGCAGTATTTT. This chain connects TRBV5-8 to TRBJ2-3, with a possible D match to TRBD1 (5 bases). There are 13 residues in the CDR3. Per germline, CDR1 SGHTS and CDR2 YDEGEE. V was trimmed by 4 bases and J by 9 bases, leaving 15 bases between them. The complete variable domain, with remaining parts taken from reference TRBV5-8 and TRBJ2-3, reads EAGVTQSPTHLIKTRGQQATLRCSPISGHTSVYWYQQALGLGLQFLLWYDEGEERNRGNFPPRFSGRQFPNYSSELNVNALELEDSALYLCASSGSRVITQYFGPGTRLTVL.